Presented here are 16 T cell receptor beta chains from one specimen sequenced in a study of cytomegalovirus exposure and HLA in healthy donors. Amplification used 60 Vbeta primers and 13 Jbeta primers. Profiled with immunoSEQ multiplex PCR; TCRdb holds only in-frame clones, not every one. The sample has some 180,000 clones, 76% seen once. Sequenced input: PBMCs. The receptors come from a man younger than 35 in good health and CMV-seronegative.

The CDR3 sequence is CASSPREAGGYNEQFF. CDR3 coding DNA: TGCGCCAGCAGCCCCCGGGAAGCGGGGGGCTACAATGAGCAGTTCTTC. The V gene is TRBV5-1, the J gene TRBJ2-1, with 9 positions matching TRBD2. Germline CDR1 and CDR2: SGHRS and YFSETQ. V lost 4 bases, J lost 3 bases, and 8 bases stayed unmatched. This CDR3 has 16 amino acids.

The chain employs TRBV11-2 and TRBJ1-6; D gene ambiguous. V gave up 5 bases and J gave up 7 bases, with 12 bases separating them. This CDR3 contains 14 residues. In germline, CDR1 is SGHAT, CDR2 FQNNGV. The CDR3 region is CASSRGPDNSPLHF. In DNA form, the CDR3 reads TGTGCCAGCAGCCGAGGGCCGGACAATTCACCCCTCCACTTT. Looking up the rest from reference TRBV11-2 and TRBJ1-6 gives the full variable domain: EAGVAQSPRYKIIEKRQSVAFWCNPISGHATLYWYQQILGQGPKLLIQFQNNGVVDDSQLPKDRFSAERLKGVDSTLKIQPAKLEDSAVYLCASSRGPDNSPLHFGNGTRLTVT.

The chain carries TRBV5-6 and TRBJ2-5; a possible D gene is TRBD1 (6 bases). Per the germline V gene, CDR1 is SGHDT and CDR2 is YYEEEE. Deletions cut 5 bases from V and 3 bases from J, with 20 bases between. This CDR3 spans 16 amino acids. CDR3 in amino acids: CASSYVPDRREETQYF. In DNA, the CDR3 is TGTGCCAGCAGTTACGTCCCCGACAGGCGAGAAGAGACCCAGTACTTC.

The chain employs TRBV2 and TRBJ1-2; D not resolved. V lost 6 bases and J 2 bases, leaving 7 bases between the germline ends. This CDR3 is built from 12 residues. In germline, CDR1 is SNHLY, CDR2 FYNNEI. This CDR3 is CASRDSNYGYTF. CDR3 in DNA: TGTGCCAGCAGGGATAGCAACTATGGCTACACCTTC.

The chain uses TRBV11-2 and TRBJ1-4; D not certain. The CDR3 totals 15 residues. Germline V gene sequence: CDR1 SGHAT, CDR2 FQNNGV. Deletions cut 0 bases from V and 7 bases from J, with 12 bases between. CDR3 sequence reads: CASSLDRLIGEKLFF. The CDR3 nucleotides read TGTGCCAGCAGCTTAGATCGACTGATAGGTGAAAAACTGTTTTTT.

The gene calls are TRBV27 and TRBJ1-2; tentatively, D is TRBD1 (6 bases). The germline V and J ends were trimmed by 3 bases and 9 bases, with 14 bases remaining between them. Germline V CDR1 and CDR2: MNHEY, SMNVEV (reference sequence). The CDR3 is 13 residues long. Written as DNA, the CDR3 is TGTGCCAGCAGTTTGACAGGCGACAAGAGCTACACCTTC. Its translation: CASSLTGDKSYTF.

The CDR3 DNA reads as TGCGCCAGCAGCTTGGCCGGGACAGTGGACTATGGCTACACCTTC. Its translation: CASSLAGTVDYGYTF. The rearrangement links TRBV5-1 to TRBJ1-2; the match to TRBD1 covers 7 bases. Trimming cost V 0 bases and J 3 bases; bases outside gene matches: 5. This CDR3 is 15 amino acids long. CDR1 and CDR2 from the germline V gene are SGHRS and YFSETQ. Complete variable domain (other parts from reference TRBV5-1 and TRBJ1-2): KAGVTQTPRYLIKTRGQQVTLSCSPISGHRSVSWYQQTPGQGLQFLFEYFSETQRNKGNFPGRFSGRQFSNSRSEMNVSTLELGDSALYLCASSLAGTVDYGYTFGSGTRLTVV.

This clone was recorded a few times. This chain links TRBV11-2 with TRBJ2-2, with 11 positions matching TRBD1. Losses at the gene ends were 2 bases for V and 8 bases for J; bases not matched to a gene: 4. CDR1 is SGHAT and CDR2 is FQNNGV in the germline V gene. The CDR3 is 15 residues long. The CDR3 bases are TGTGCCAGCAGCTTAAGGACAGGGGGCATTGGGGAGCTGTTTTTT. Amino acid sequence: CASSLRTGGIGELFF.

This clone appeared a single time. The chain joins TRBV15 to TRBJ2-7, with 9 positions matching TRBD2. J gave up 0 bases and V 3 bases, and 3 bases lay outside the gene matches. This CDR3 region has 15 residues. Germline V gene data show CDR1 as LNHNV and CDR2 as YYDKDF (reference sequence). The CDR3 nucleotides read TGTGCCACCAGCAGTCTAGCGGGGCGCTCCTACGAGCAGTACTTC. The encoded protein is CATSSLAGRSYEQYF. Using reference TRBV15 and TRBJ2-7 for the parts outside the CDR3, the full variable domain is DAMVIQNPRYQVTQFGKPVTLSCSQTLNHNVMYWYQQKSSQAPKLLFHYYDKDFNNEADTPDNFQSRRPNTSFCFLDIRSPGLGDTAMYLCATSSLAGRSYEQYFGPGTRLTVT.

This sequence joins TRBV5-1 and TRBJ2-5, with 9 bases that match TRBD2. This CDR3 comprises 14 residues. CDR1 SGHRS and CDR2 YFSETQ come from the germline V gene. Trimming took 4 bases from V and 4 from J; bases not matched to a gene: 5. The CDR3 bases are TGCGCCAGCAGCCAGGGACTAGCTGTAGAGACCCAGTACTTC. It codes for CASSQGLAVETQYF. Looking up the rest from reference TRBV5-1 and TRBJ2-5 gives the full variable domain: KAGVTQTPRYLIKTRGQQVTLSCSPISGHRSVSWYQQTPGQGLQFLFEYFSETQRNKGNFPGRFSGRQFSNSRSEMNVSTLELGDSALYLCASSQGLAVETQYFGPGTRLLVL.

The V gene is TRBV4-2, the J gene TRBJ1-2; D gene uncertain. The CDR3 loop spans 14 amino acids. The V and J ends lost 7 bases and 4 bases respectively, with 16 bases between them. The germline CDR1 and CDR2 sequences are LGHNA and YNFKEQ. The CDR3 here is CASTTGRQSYGYTF. The CDR3 nucleotides are TGTGCCAGCACCACGGGGAGGCAGTCCTATGGCTACACCTTC.

V usage is TRBV6-6 and J usage is TRBJ1-5; D possibly corresponds to TRBD1 (6 bases). The CDR3 is 14 residues long. Germline CDR1 reads MNHNY; CDR2 reads SVGAGI (reference sequence). V was clipped by 6 bases and J by 0 bases, with 9 bases between them. The CDR3 nucleotides read TGTGCCAGCAGAGAAGGGGGTAGCAATCAGCCCCAGCATTTT. Its protein product is CASREGGSNQPQHF.

The rearrangement links TRBV29-1 to TRBJ1-2; 7 bases agree with TRBD1. Germline V gene data show CDR1 as SQVTM and CDR2 as ANQGSEA. The CDR3 totals 13 residues. Trimming at V came to 5 bases and at J to 7 bases, leaving 10 bases not matched to a gene. CDR3 sequence: CSVQGRGLGGYTF. The DNA of the CDR3 is TGCAGCGTTCAGGGCAGGGGGTTGGGTGGCTACACCTTC.

The gene calls are TRBV9 and TRBJ2-1; a weak D match, TRBD2 (5 bases). CDR3 length: 14 amino acids. Between the trimmed V and J ends, which lost 4 bases and 4 bases, there was a span of 12 bases. Per germline, CDR1 SGDLS and CDR2 YYNGEE. The CDR3 sequence is CASSTFGDYNEQFF. The CDR3 region has the DNA TGTGCCAGCAGCACCTTCGGGGATTACAATGAGCAGTTCTTC.

The chain combines TRBV19 with TRBJ1-6; possible D gene TRBD1, 6 bases. The V gene's germline CDR1 is LNHDA and CDR2 SQIVND (reference sequence). This CDR3 has 14 amino acids. V lost 4 bases and J 11 bases, leaving 15 bases between the germline ends. The CDR3 is CASSTATGRAPLHF. As DNA, the CDR3 is TGTGCCAGTAGTACCGCGACAGGCCGCGCACCCCTCCACTTT.

The chain couples TRBV11-3 to TRBJ2-3; tentative D call: TRBD1 (5 bases). This CDR3 is 14 amino acids long. Trimming stripped 5 bases from V and 2 bases from J, with 11 bases between. Germline V lookup: CDR1 SGHNT, CDR2 YENEEA. For the CDR3, the DNA is TGTGCCAGCAGCCGGCAGGGCCCCACAGATACGCAGTATTTT. Protein sequence: CASSRQGPTDTQYF.